This T cell receptor (beta chain) originates from a study of cytotoxic CD8 clonotypes in ibrutinib-treated CLL. Study summary: Mean productive templates were around 260,000; mean productive rearrangements were around 90,000.

Germline V gene sequence: CDR1 MNHEY, CDR2 SVGAGI. CDR3 length: 15 amino acids. Trimming removed 5 bases from V and 1 base from J; junction bases left unmatched: 3. The repertoire was sequenced with immunoSEQ multiplex PCR; TCRdb's copy has only in-frame clones and lacks some. The sample records fewer than 90,000 clones, about 63% being singletons. This clone was detected only a few times. The chain uses TRBV6-5 and TRBJ1-5, with TRBD1 matching 9 bases. Sequencing was performed on PBMCs, taken after 12 months of ibrutinib treatment. This receptor was identified in a human donor with chronic lymphocytic leukemia. CDR3 amino acids: CASSQTGGSNQPQHF. The CDR3 region has the DNA TGTGCCAGCAGTCAGACAGGGGGGAGCAATCAGCCCCAGCATTTT.